A single sample is the source of the 7 T cell receptor beta chains below, sequenced in a study of T-cell memory formation after mild COVID-19. TCRdb reprocessed the 5' RACE reads via MiXCR and lists one record per CDR3 protein. This table has 110,000 to 150,000 distinct CDR3 sequences, 20% to 25% appearing once. Sequences were obtained from PBMCs or a T cell subset sorted from them (not recorded which). These TCRs come from an adult woman who had mild COVID-19 (a few samples of this study predate the infection). Cell type and time point are not known.

This chain joins TRBV12-3 or TRBV12-4 and TRBJ1-1; perhaps TRBD1 as D (5 bases). The V end was cut by 6 bases, the J end by 0 bases, with 20 bases between. The CDR3 spans 17 residues. Here the CDR3 DNA reads TGTGCCAGCAGCCGCGATTTAGTAGGGGTTATGAACACTGAAGCTTTCTTT. It encodes CASSRDLVGVMNTEAFF.

There are a few counts of this clonotype. V usage is TRBV5-6 and J usage is TRBJ2-2; 7 positions agree with TRBD2. Germline-derived CDR1 and CDR2 are SGHDT and YYEEEE. This CDR3 comprises 13 residues. Losses at the gene ends were 3 bases for V and 6 bases for J; bases not matched to a gene: 2. CDR3 sequence (DNA): TGTGCCAGCAGCTGGGGACTACCCGGGGAGCTGTTTTTT. This encodes CASSWGLPGELFF.

J is TRBJ2-7 and V is TRBV7-9; 7 bases fit TRBD2. The CDR3 spans 16 residues. The junction had 10 bases not matched to a gene; V was cut back by 2 bases and J by 3 bases. The germline V gene has CDR1 SEHNR and CDR2 FQNEAQ (reference sequence). The CDR3 loop reads CASSLQSGTIVYEQYF. DNA of the CDR3: TGTGCCAGCAGCTTACAGTCCGGGACTATAGTCTACGAGCAGTACTTC.

V gene TRBV4-1 combines with J gene TRBJ2-3; D not certain. The ends were cut back, 0 bases at V and 0 bases at J, with 13 bases in the middle. The germline V gene has CDR1 MGHRA and CDR2 YSYEKL. The CDR3 is made up of 17 amino acids. In nucleotides, the CDR3 is TGCGCCAGCAGCCAAGATTTTTTGGGAACTAGCACAGATACGCAGTATTTT. Translating it yields CASSQDFLGTSTDTQYF.

This clonotype has more than one count but fewer than ten. The chain couples TRBV2 to TRBJ2-1; D is ambiguous. Germline lookup yields CDR1 SNHLY and CDR2 FYNNEI. Deletions cut 5 bases from V and 7 bases from J, with 15 bases between. The CDR3 has 14 amino acids. CDR3 sequence (DNA): TGTGCCAGCAGTCCCCGGATGAGAGAGAATGAGCAGTTCTTC. Protein sequence: CASSPRMRENEQFF.

At least ten counts were recorded for this clonotype. The chain uses TRBV5-1 and TRBJ2-7; D not resolved. V was cut by 5 bases and J by 2 bases, with 14 bases left in between. Germline V gene sequence: CDR1 SGHRS, CDR2 YFSETQ. CDR3 length: 14 residues. Here the CDR3 reads CASSSPQRTYEQYF. The CDR3 DNA sequence: TGCGCCAGCAGTTCTCCACAGAGGACCTACGAGCAGTACTTC.

This rearrangement joins TRBV12-3 or TRBV12-4 to TRBJ2-7, with D uncertain. The ends were cut back, 3 bases at V and 5 bases at J, with 14 bases in the middle. The length of the CDR3 is 14 residues. As DNA, the CDR3 is TGTGCCAGCAGTTTGGGCAGGCCCCCCGACGAGCAGTACTTC. It codes for CASSLGRPPDEQYF.